Shown below are 10 T cell receptor beta chains from a single sample sequenced in a study of cytomegalovirus exposure and HLA in healthy donors. PCR employed 60 Vbeta and 13 Jbeta primers. Some clones are missing from TCRdb's copy, which holds only in-frame ones; the method was immunoSEQ multiplex PCR. The sample carries some 160,000 clones, under 85% recorded once. The specimen sequenced was PBMCs. The origin of the receptors is a woman between 18 and 30 years old in good health and CMV-seropositive.

This clone was counted a few times. The rearrangement joins TRBV7-2 to TRBJ1-1; D is ambiguous. V dropped 2 bases and J dropped 5 bases, with 15 bases sitting between them. CDR1 is SGHTA, CDR2 FQGNSA, per germline. The CDR3 spans 15 residues. In DNA, the CDR3 is TGTGCCAGCAGCTTATATTCGGATTCGGGGACTGAAGCTTTCTTT. Amino acids: CASSLYSDSGTEAFF.

The V and J genes are TRBV20-1 and TRBJ1-6; D ambiguous. Trimming removed 1 base at V and 9 bases at J, with 4 bases between. Germline V gene data show CDR1 as DFQATT and CDR2 as SNEGSKA (reference sequence). The length of the CDR3 is 11 residues. The DNA for the CDR3 is TGCAGTGCTAGAGTCGGTTCACCCCTCCACTTT. It codes for CSARVGSPLHF.

The chain carries TRBV7-2 and TRBJ2-6; weak D call: TRBD2 (6 bases). The ends were cut back, 0 bases at V and 2 bases at J, with 8 bases in the middle. Germline values: CDR1 SGHTA, CDR2 FQGNSA. The CDR3 loop spans 16 amino acids. The CDR3 DNA is TGTGCCAGCAGCTTAGCTCCGGGGGCTGGGGCCAACGTCCTGACTTTC. Protein product: CASSLAPGAGANVLTF.

The gene calls are TRBV5-1 and TRBJ2-7; possible D gene TRBD1, 5 bases. Between the trimmed V and J ends, which lost 4 bases and 2 bases, there was a span of 16 bases. CDR1 and CDR2 (germline): SGHRS, YFSETQ. The CDR3 covers 15 residues. CDR3 sequence reads: CASSKLQAGPYEQYF. The CDR3 coding sequence is TGCGCCAGCAGCAAACTTCAGGCAGGGCCCTACGAGCAGTACTTC.

This clone appeared a few times. V usage is TRBV5-1 and J usage is TRBJ2-2, with TRBD1 identical over 8 bases. Germline V gene sequence: CDR1 SGHRS, CDR2 YFSETQ. The CDR3 has 16 amino acids. With V trimmed by 4 bases and J by 3 bases, 8 bases remained unmatched. CDR3 coding DNA: TGCGCCAGCAGCCCGGGGACAGGTCGCTACACCGGGGAGCTGTTTTTT. This gives the protein CASSPGTGRYTGELFF.

The CDR3 sequence is CASSPGSGGPQFF. CDR3 coding DNA: TGTGCCAGCAGCCCAGGGAGCGGGGGCCCACAGTTCTTC. J is TRBJ2-1 and V is TRBV14; 8 bases align to TRBD2. The J segment lost 13 bases and the V segment lost 4 bases, leaving 9 bases of the junction unmatched. The length of the CDR3 is 13 residues. CDR1 SGHDN and CDR2 FVKESK come from the germline V gene.

This clone showed up many times. This chain links TRBV4-3 with TRBJ1-2; D possibly corresponds to TRBD1 (5 bases). CDR3 size: 15 residues. The germline V gene encodes CDR1 LGHNA and CDR2 YSLEER. The V end was cut by 1 base, the J end by 8 bases, with 17 bases between. CDR3 in amino acids: CASSQVSRAGHGYTF. For the CDR3, the DNA is TGCGCCAGCAGCCAAGTTAGTCGGGCAGGGCACGGCTACACCTTC.

The chain has TRBV6-5 and TRBJ2-5, with 7 bases identical to TRBD1. The V segment lost 6 bases and the J segment 5 bases; nucleotides outside the gene matches: 9. This CDR3 contains 14 residues. Germline CDR1 MNHEY, CDR2 SVGAGI. CDR3 loop: CASSTRQGSETQYF. CDR3 in DNA: TGTGCCAGCAGCACCCGACAGGGATCGGAGACCCAGTACTTC.

This chain links TRBV18 with TRBJ2-2; possible D gene TRBD1, 6 bases. Trimming removed 3 bases from V and 2 bases from J, with 10 bases in between. The CDR3 runs 15 residues. From germline, CDR1 is KGHSH and CDR2 LQKENI. DNA of the CDR3: TGTGCCAGCTCACCGCGGACAGAAAACACCGGGGAGCTGTTTTTT. Translating it yields CASSPRTENTGELFF.

V and J are TRBV10-3 and TRBJ2-7; TRBD1 aligns across 7 bases. V was clipped by 7 bases and J by 6 bases; unmatched bases: 6. From germline, CDR1 is ENHRY and CDR2 SYGVKD. This CDR3 has 12 amino acids. CDR3 DNA: TGTGCCATCAAAGGACAGGCTCGCGAGCAGTACTTC. Translated, it gives CAIKGQAREQYF.